Listed below are T cell receptor beta chains from one sample, sequenced in a study of blood T cell repertoires in COVID-19. The repertoire was sequenced with immunoSEQ multiplex PCR; TCRdb's copy has only in-frame clones and lacks some. In the table there are about 400,000 clones, 85% to 90% of which are singletons. Sequencing input: PBMCs or T cells enriched from blood (not recorded which). The receptors come from a woman in her twenties or thirties who had recovered from COVID-19. The CDR3 runs from the conserved cysteine through the conserved F or W. The D gene is left open where the match is weak. The size of a clone is reported for some rows only, either as once, few or many, or as a class for expanded clones.

d_call	v_call	j_call	clone_size	cdr3_nt	cdr3_aa
-	TRBV3-1/TRBV3-2	TRBJ1-3	-	TGTGCCAGCAGCCCACGGGGGGTGAGAGGAAACACCATATATTTT	CASSPRGVRGNTIYF
TRBD1	TRBV19	TRBJ1-5	-	TGTGCCAGTAGTCTCGGGACAGGGGTGAATCAGCCCCAGCATTTT	CASSLGTGVNQPQHF
-	TRBV28	TRBJ2-1	-	TGTGCCAGCAGTTTCCAGGGGGAGGATTACAATGAGCAGTTCTTC	CASSFQGEDYNEQFF
TRBD1	TRBV18	TRBJ1-2	once	TGTGCCAGCTCACCCCTACCGACAGGGGTTGGCTACACCTTC	CASSPLPTGVGYTF
TRBD2	TRBV7-3	TRBJ2-5	once	TGTGCCAGCAGGTCTAGCGGGGCTCAAGAGACCCAGTACTTC	CASRSSGAQETQYF
-	TRBV7-2	TRBJ1-5	-	TGTGCCAGCAGCTTACTAACTGATCAGCCCCAGCATTTT	CASSLLTDQPQHF
-	TRBV5-1	TRBJ1-2	-	TGCGCCAGCAGCCACCAGGGCCCTAACTATGGCTACACCTTC	CASSHQGPNYGYTF
TRBD1	TRBV7-9	TRBJ1-3	-	TGTGCCAGCAGCATACAGGGGGCTGGAAACACCATATATTTT	CASSIQGAGNTIYF
-	TRBV7-2	TRBJ1-1	-	TGTGCCAGCAGCTTAGTAGGGGTTACTGAAGCTTTCTTT	CASSLVGVTEAFF
TRBD2	TRBV30	TRBJ2-7	once	TGTGCCTGGAGTTTAACTAGCGGTTACGAGCAGTACTTC	CAWSLTSGYEQYF
TRBD1	TRBV10-1	TRBJ1-1	-	TGCGCCAGCAGTGAGACAGGGGCGAACACTGAAGCTTTCTTT	CASSETGANTEAFF
TRBD2	TRBV4-1	TRBJ2-2	-	TGCGCCAGCAGCCAAGGTCTCCTAGCGGAGAACACCGGGGAGCTGTTTTTT	CASSQGLLAENTGELFF
TRBD1	TRBV7-2	TRBJ1-5	-	TGTGCCAGCAGCCCCCGACAGGGAGATCAGCCCCAGCATTTT	CASSPRQGDQPQHF
-	TRBV5-1	TRBJ2-4	-	TGCGCCAGCAGCAGTCTAGGGGGGGTAGCCAAAAACATTCAGTACTTC	CASSSLGGVAKNIQYF
TRBD1	TRBV27	TRBJ2-7	-	TGTGCCAGCAGGGACAGGGGACACGAGCAGTACTTC	CASRDRGHEQYF
-	TRBV6-5	TRBJ1-3	-	TGTGCCAGCAGATCGTACGGGTCTGGAAACACCATATATTTT	CASRSYGSGNTIYF
-	TRBV12-5	TRBJ1-1	-	TGTGCTAGTGGTTTGGGTAGCTACTGGACTGAAGCTTTCTTT	CASGLGSYWTEAFF
TRBD2	TRBV6-2/TRBV6-3	TRBJ2-3	-	TGTGCCAGCAGCGACCCTAGCGGGGGGGGAGATACGCAGTATTTT	CASSDPSGGGDTQYF
-	TRBV6-6	TRBJ2-7	once	TGTGCCAGCAGCCCCAACAGGGACGAGCAGTACTTC	CASSPNRDEQYF
TRBD2	TRBV15	TRBJ2-4	-	TGTGCCACCAGCAGAGTGGGACTAGTAGAAAACATTCAGTACTTC	CATSRVGLVENIQYF
TRBD2	TRBV2	TRBJ2-2	-	TGTGCCAGCAGAGCGGGACCGGACCACACCGGGGAGCTGTTTTTT	CASRAGPDHTGELFF
-	TRBV12-5	TRBJ1-6	once	TGTGCTAGTGGACGCGGGAATTCACCCCTCCACTTT	CASGRGNSPLHF
-	TRBV18	TRBJ1-6	-	TGTGCCAGCCGCGGGGGGGGTTCACCCCTCCACTTT	CASRGGGSPLHF
-	TRBV10-3	TRBJ2-2	-	TGTGCCATCAGTGCAGGGTTGTACAGCAACACCGGGGAGCTGTTTTTT	CAISAGLYSNTGELFF
TRBD1	TRBV5-1	TRBJ1-1	-	TGCGCCAGCAGCCGGAGGGACAGGGTGACGGACACTGAAGCTTTCTTT	CASSRRDRVTDTEAFF
TRBD1	TRBV24-1	TRBJ2-1	-	TGTGCCACCAGTGACCAAACAGGGGGCAATGAGCAGTTCTTC	CATSDQTGGNEQFF
TRBD1	TRBV6-5	TRBJ2-7	-	TGTGCCAGCAGCCTAGGACAGGGGTGGTACGAGCAGTACTTC	CASSLGQGWYEQYF
-	TRBV27	TRBJ1-5	-	TGTGCCAGCAGTCCGCAGCCGAACAGGGATCAGCCCCAGCATTTT	CASSPQPNRDQPQHF
TRBD1	TRBV10-1	TRBJ1-5	-	TGCGCCAGCAGGAAAGTGGTTTCACACAGGGGCGATCAGCCCCAGCATTTT	CASRKVVSHRGDQPQHF
-	TRBV4-1	TRBJ2-1	once	TGCGCCAGCAGCCAGACTACTAGCAACAATGAGCAGTTCTTC	CASSQTTSNNEQFF
TRBD1	TRBV5-1	TRBJ2-1	-	TGCGCCAGCAGCTTGTCTTATTGGGCAGACAGGGGCAATGAGCAGTTCTTC	CASSLSYWADRGNEQFF
-	TRBV30	TRBJ2-7	-	TGTGCCGCGAACCGGGACTCACTTTACGAGCAGTACTTC	CAANRDSLYEQYF
-	TRBV9	TRBJ1-1	-	TGTGCCAGCAGCCCCAACGACATGGGGGGAACTGAAGCTTTCTTT	CASSPNDMGGTEAFF
TRBD1	TRBV18	TRBJ1-1	few	TGTGCCAGCTCAACAGGGGCGAACACTGAAGCTTTCTTT	CASSTGANTEAFF
TRBD1	TRBV28	TRBJ2-1	once	TGTGCCAGCAGCTCACGGGACAGGTCCTACAATGAGCAGTTCTTC	CASSSRDRSYNEQFF
TRBD2	TRBV24-1	TRBJ2-1	-	TGTGCCACCAGTGACCCGGGACTAGCCGGAGGGTCCTACAATGAGCAGTTCTTC	CATSDPGLAGGSYNEQFF
-	TRBV4-3	TRBJ1-2	-	TGCGCCAGCAGCCAAGCCCTGGCACTCACTAGCTATGGCTACACCTTC	CASSQALALTSYGYTF
TRBD1	TRBV5-8	TRBJ1-5	-	TGTGCCAGCAGCCCCGGACAGGTAGTCAATCAGCCCCAGCATTTT	CASSPGQVVNQPQHF
-	TRBV6-5	TRBJ1-6	-	TGTGCCAGCAGTCGAGGGGGCTCCTATAATTCACCCCTCCACTTT	CASSRGGSYNSPLHF